This T cell receptor (beta chain) derives from a study of T cell responses to AZD1222 COVID-19 vaccine (dated by TCRdb to the early 2020s). For context, the study as a whole: TCR sequencing covered more than 230 trial participants: 200 to 220 given two doses of AZD1222 and 26 given two doses of MenACWY control vaccine. Trial participants were enrolled by age into subgroups of 18-55, 56-69 and 70-plus years, and around 150, 28 and 57 TCR-sequenced participants, respectively, were included in these subgroups.

This clone was seen only a few times. It lacks a known antigen. No per-base quality is available; no much larger clone lies one base away. The time point label for this specimen denotes: about 28 days (+/-7) after the second vaccine dose. In the paper's terms, the treatment or condition label means: meningococcal conjugate vaccine given as trial control. Vaccinee samples came from UK trials COV001 and COV002, including a single-blind randomized controlled phase 2/3 trial of AZD1222 (ChAdOx1 nCoV-19) in healthy adults. Trial participant PBMC samples were collected at day 0 and day 28 after the second dose for TCRbeta chain sequencing. The CDR3 regions of human TCRbeta chains were subjected to immunosequencing. The published analysis was carried out like this. TCRs in the repertoires were compared against a reference library of SARS-CoV-2-specific TCRs that had been generated with the MIRA antigen-specificity platform. Breadth meant the fraction of unique TCRs that were SARS-CoV-2-associated, whereas depth meant the fraction of total T cells that were SARS-CoV-2-associated. Using the MIRA data, every spike-specific TCR was mapped to the spike region that the TCR reacted to and assigned to either a CD4 or a CD8 class. Log10-transformed breadth and depth values were compared by one-way ANOVA with Sidak's multiple comparisons tests. TCRdb carries this immuneACCESS record with in-frame sequences only. Its versions omit some clonotypes, under half of them owing to an unresolved V gene in the studies checked, with the rest unexplained. V and J calls and clone size follow that table, whereas D and trimming were derived from the DNA. The sample contains 75,000 to 80,000 clones, roughly 80% of them found a single time. The leading ten clones occupy about 25% of the sample.

The CDR3 sequence holds 16 residues, the cysteine and phenylalanine included. This entry keeps only the CDR3 DNA: 48 bases, framed from base 1. CDR1 and CDR2, looked up from the germline V gene (reference sequence), are LNHDA and SQIVND. Clipping removes 5 bases from V and 2 bases from J, with 5 as the unmatched junction base count. Broader findings and caveats from the paper: Most participants were white British and females outnumbered males, and the authors suggested that clonal diversity may have been underestimated. Conclusions about previously exposed vaccinees are limited, since just a handful of AZD1222 recipients were seropositive for SARS-CoV-2 at baseline. Reportedly, almost half of the unique spike-specific TCRs recognized epitopes lying outside the regions that are mutated in the B.1.351 and B.1.1.7 variants. The 56-69-year group was small, and its depth increase did not reach significance, likely because of low power. Because no day 14 peak-response samples were available, the repertoires could be characterized only after the peak T cell response. Spike-specific TCR breadth and depth rose significantly after two AZD1222 doses compared with day 0 and with MenACWY recipients. The whole spike protein was spanned by vaccine-associated CD4 TCRs, and dominant responses were seen in regions 160-218 and 743-854.

This specimen was peripheral blood, taken 28 days after the second dose of the MenACWY control vaccine. This sequence originates from an adult who received the MenACWY meningococcal vaccine as a control. The chain is assembled from TRBV19 and TRBJ2-6, and 8 junctional nucleotides match TRBD1. The CDR3 region reads CASSVPGGAGANVLTF. The nucleotide sequence is given as TGTGCCAGTAGTGTTCCAGGGGGCGCTGGGGCCAACGTCCTGACTTTC.